One sample yielded the 9 T cell receptor beta chains listed below, sequenced in a study of beta chain features in type 1 diabetes. These receptors lack a known antigen. General study results and limits: Across all four CD4+ subsets, people with type 1 diabetes showed modestly shorter TCRB CDR3s.

All of the isolated RNA was reverse transcribed, so expressed TCRB transcripts were sequenced. The repertoire was sequenced with immunoSEQ multiplex PCR; TCRdb's copy has only in-frame clones and lacks some. The sample contains more than 200,000 clones, 16% of which appear only once. Sample: naive CD4+ T cells from blood. These receptors were collected from a man younger than 40 with type 1 diabetes.

The rearrangement joins TRBV7-2 to TRBJ1-4, with TRBD1 matching over 8 bases. Germline loops: CDR1 SGHTA, CDR2 FQGNSA. The CDR3 sequence is 15 residues long. Trimming took 3 bases from V and 5 from J; bases not matched to a gene: 5. CDR3 residues: CASSFAGTGNEKLFF. Written as DNA, the CDR3 is TGTGCCAGCAGCTTCGCCGGGACAGGAAATGAAAAACTGTTTTTT.

The chain joins TRBV7-8 to TRBJ2-5, with D perhaps TRBD2 (5 bases). This CDR3 region has 13 residues. Germline lookup yields CDR1 SGHVS and CDR2 FQNEAQ. Between the trimmed V and J ends, which lost 1 base and 10 bases, there was a span of 13 bases. In DNA form, the CDR3 reads TGTGCCAGCAGCTTAGGGTCCCGCCGGGACCAGTACTTC. Translated, it gives CASSLGSRRDQYF.

A single count supports this clone. This chain links TRBV30 with TRBJ2-1; D not resolved. The germline V gene has CDR1 GTSNPN and CDR2 SVGIG (reference sequence). The V gene lost 0 bases and the J gene lost 16 bases, with 7 bases spanning the gap. This CDR3 spans 9 amino acids. This CDR3 is CAWSVQSFF. The CDR3 coding sequence is TGTGCCTGGAGTGTACAAAGCTTCTTC.

V is TRBV2 and J is TRBJ1-2, with unresolved D. Germline V gene sequence: CDR1 SNHLY, CDR2 FYNNEI. V gave up 4 bases and J gave up 4 bases, with 7 bases separating them. The CDR3 is 12 residues long. The CDR3 region has the DNA TGTGCCAGCAGTGTTAAATCCTATGGCTACACCTTC. Translated: CASSVKSYGYTF.

The chain carries TRBV4-1 and TRBJ2-1; 10 nucleotides align to TRBD2. Per germline, CDR1 MGHRA and CDR2 YSYEKL. Trimming removed 0 bases from V and 5 bases from J; junction bases left unmatched: 4. The CDR3 length is 16 residues. The CDR3 bases are TGCGCCAGCAGCCAAGATCTAGCGGGAGAAAACAATGAGCAGTTCTTC. Translating gives CASSQDLAGENNEQFF.

V is TRBV5-1 and J is TRBJ2-5; a possible D gene is TRBD1 (5 bases). V was shortened by 4 bases and J by 5 bases, with 18 bases between the two germline ends. The length of the CDR3 is 15 residues. Germline CDR1 SGHRS, CDR2 YFSETQ. The DNA of the CDR3 is TGCGCCAGCAGCCCGCTGACAGTTCAGGCGGAGACCCAGTACTTC. As protein: CASSPLTVQAETQYF. Full variable domain (rest looked up from reference TRBV5-1 and TRBJ2-5): KAGVTQTPRYLIKTRGQQVTLSCSPISGHRSVSWYQQTPGQGLQFLFEYFSETQRNKGNFPGRFSGRQFSNSRSEMNVSTLELGDSALYLCASSPLTVQAETQYFGPGTRLLVL.

Comments on this clone: This sample also contains other DNA sequences that code for the same CDR3. The rearrangement links TRBV30 to TRBJ1-2; no definite D call. V lost 3 bases and J lost 2, with 7 bases in between. The CDR3 runs to 12 residues. The germline V gene has CDR1 GTSNPN and CDR2 SVGIG (reference sequence). DNA of the CDR3: TGTGCCTGGAGGCGAGACAACTATGGCTACACCTTC. Translating gives CAWRRDNYGYTF.

V and J are TRBV7-9 and TRBJ1-5; D is unresolved. Per germline, CDR1 SEHNR and CDR2 FQNEAQ (reference sequence). This CDR3 spans 13 amino acids. Trimming stripped 3 bases from V and 7 bases from J, with 10 bases between. CDR3 sequence (DNA): TGTGCCAGCAGCTTGGAGGAGAGGCAGCCCCAGCATTTT. Amino acids: CASSLEERQPQHF.

This rearrangement joins TRBV19 to TRBJ2-1; 8 positions match TRBD1. Per germline, CDR1 LNHDA and CDR2 SQIVND (reference sequence). Trimming removed 3 bases from V and 8 bases from J; junction bases left unmatched: 3. The CDR3 runs 13 residues. CDR3 amino acids: CASSMGRGHEQFF. The CDR3 DNA is TGTGCCAGTAGTATGGGCAGGGGGCATGAGCAGTTCTTC. Variable domain in full (rest from reference TRBV19 and TRBJ2-1): DGGITQSPKYLFRKEGQNVTLSCEQNLNHDAMYWYRQDPGQGLRLIYYSQIVNDFQKGDIAEGYSVSREKKESFPLTVTSAQKNPTAFYLCASSMGRGHEQFFGPGTRLTVL.